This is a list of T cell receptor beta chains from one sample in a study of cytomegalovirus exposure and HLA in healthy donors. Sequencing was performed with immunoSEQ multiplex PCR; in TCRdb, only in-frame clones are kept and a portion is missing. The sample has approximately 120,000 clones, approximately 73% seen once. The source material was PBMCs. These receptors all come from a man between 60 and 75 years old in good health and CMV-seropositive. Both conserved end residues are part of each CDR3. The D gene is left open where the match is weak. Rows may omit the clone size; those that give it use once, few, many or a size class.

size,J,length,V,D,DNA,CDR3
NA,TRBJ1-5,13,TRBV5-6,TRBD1,TGTGCCAGCAGCGACAGGGTAAATCAGCCCCAGCATTTT,CASSDRVNQPQHF
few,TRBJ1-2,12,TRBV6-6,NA,TGTGCCAGCAGGCTGGAAGCGGGAGGCTACACCTTC,CASRLEAGGYTF
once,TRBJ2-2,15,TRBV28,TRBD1,TGTGCCATCCAGCCTTTTGCCAGGGGGACCGGGGAGCTGTTTTTT,CAIQPFARGTGELFF
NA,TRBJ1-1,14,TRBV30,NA,TGTGCCTGGAGTCCGATTCCCGGGGACACTGAAGCTTTCTTT,CAWSPIPGDTEAFF
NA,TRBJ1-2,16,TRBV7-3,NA,TGTGCCAGCAGCTTAACACCCCTCGGGGGGTCGGGAGGCTACACCTTC,CASSLTPLGGSGGYTF
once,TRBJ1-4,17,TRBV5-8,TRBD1,TGTGCCAGCGCTCCAGGGACAGACCATTATTCTAATGAAAAACTGTTTTTT,CASAPGTDHYSNEKLFF
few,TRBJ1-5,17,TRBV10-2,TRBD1,TGCGCCAGCAGTCTACAGGGGGCGAGGTATAGCAATCAGCCCCAGCATTTT,CASSLQGARYSNQPQHF
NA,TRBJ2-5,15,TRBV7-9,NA,TGTGCCAGCAGCCGAGGGGGAGGGTATGCGGAGACCCAGTACTTC,CASSRGGGYAETQYF
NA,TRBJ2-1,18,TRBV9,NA,TGTGCCAGCAGCGTACAGCCCCTTAGGCGGGATCACTACAATGAGCAGTTCTTC,CASSVQPLRRDHYNEQFF
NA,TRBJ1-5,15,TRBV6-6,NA,TGTGCCAGCACCGCCACACGGGAGTCCTATCAGCCCCAGCATTTT,CASTATRESYQPQHF
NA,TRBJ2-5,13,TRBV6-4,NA,TGTGCCAGCAGCCGAGAGACAAGAGAGACCCAGTACTTC,CASSRETRETQYF
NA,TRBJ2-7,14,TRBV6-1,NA,TGTGCCAGCAGACCCCCGGGAAGCTCCTACGAGCAGTACTTC,CASRPPGSSYEQYF
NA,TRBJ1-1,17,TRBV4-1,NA,TGCGCCAGCAGCCAAGTGACAGGAAATTTTGTGAACACTGAAGCTTTCTTT,CASSQVTGNFVNTEAFF
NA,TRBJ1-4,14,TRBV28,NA,TGTGCCAGCAGGGGACTTCGTCGGCTTGAAAAACTGTTTTTT,CASRGLRRLEKLFF
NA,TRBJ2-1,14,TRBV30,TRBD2,TGTGCCTGGGCGGGGGGGGGTCCCTACAATGAGCAGTTCTTC,CAWAGGGPYNEQFF
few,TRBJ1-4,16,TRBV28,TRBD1,TGTGCCAGCAGTCCGGGACAGGGGAAGGGGACCGAAAAACTGTTTTTT,CASSPGQGKGTEKLFF
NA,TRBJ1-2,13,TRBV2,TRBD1,TGTGCCAGCGGACTGGACAGGGCCAATGGCTACACCTTC,CASGLDRANGYTF
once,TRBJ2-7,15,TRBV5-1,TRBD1,TGCGCCAGCAGATCACCGGGACAGGGGATCTCCGAGCAGTACTTC,CASRSPGQGISEQYF
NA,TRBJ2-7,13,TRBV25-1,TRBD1,TGTGCCAGCAGAGGACAGGGCCTATACGAGCAGTACTTC,CASRGQGLYEQYF
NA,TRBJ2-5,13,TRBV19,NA,TGTGCCAGTAGTGCACTTCAGGGGGGGACCCAGTACTTC,CASSALQGGTQYF
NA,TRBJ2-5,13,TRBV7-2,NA,TGTGCCAGCAGCTTTCAGGGTAGAGAGACCCAGTACTTC,CASSFQGRETQYF
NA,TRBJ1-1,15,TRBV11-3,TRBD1,TGTGCCAGCAGCCCCGGGACAGGGAGGGGCACTGAAGCTTTCTTT,CASSPGTGRGTEAFF
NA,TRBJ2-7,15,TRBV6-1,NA,TGTGCCAGCACCCCCGGGACTGCATACTCCTACGAGCAGTACTTC,CASTPGTAYSYEQYF
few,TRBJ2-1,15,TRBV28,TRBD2,TGTGCCAGCAGTCCTACTAGCGGGGGGACCAATGAGCAGTTCTTC,CASSPTSGGTNEQFF
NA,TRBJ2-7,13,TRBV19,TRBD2,TGTGCCAGTAGTACGGGACTAGCGGTCGAGCAGTACTTC,CASSTGLAVEQYF
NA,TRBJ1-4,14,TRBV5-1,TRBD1,TGCGCCAGCAGCTTCGAGGGACAGCGGGAAAAACTGTTTTTT,CASSFEGQREKLFF
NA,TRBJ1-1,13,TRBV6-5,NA,TGTGCCAGCAGTTACTCTGGGGGGACTGAAGCTTTCTTT,CASSYSGGTEAFF